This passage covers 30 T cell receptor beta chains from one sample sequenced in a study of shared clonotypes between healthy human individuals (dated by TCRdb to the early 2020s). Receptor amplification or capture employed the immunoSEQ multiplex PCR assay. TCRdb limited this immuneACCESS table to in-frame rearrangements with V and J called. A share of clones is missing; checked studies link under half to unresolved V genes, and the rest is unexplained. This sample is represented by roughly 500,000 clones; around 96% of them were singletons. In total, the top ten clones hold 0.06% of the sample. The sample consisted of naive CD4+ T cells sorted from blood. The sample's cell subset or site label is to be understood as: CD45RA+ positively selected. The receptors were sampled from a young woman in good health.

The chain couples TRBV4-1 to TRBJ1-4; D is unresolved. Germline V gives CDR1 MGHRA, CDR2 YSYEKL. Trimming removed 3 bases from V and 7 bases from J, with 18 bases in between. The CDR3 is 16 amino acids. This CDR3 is CASSQIVAPGGEKLFF. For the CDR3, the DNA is TGCGCCAGCAGCCAGATTGTTGCCCCGGGCGGTGAAAAACTGTTTTTT.

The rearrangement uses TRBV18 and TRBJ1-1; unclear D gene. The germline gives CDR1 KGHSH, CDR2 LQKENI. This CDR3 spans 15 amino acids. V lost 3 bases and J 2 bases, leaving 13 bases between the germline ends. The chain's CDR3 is CASSPLLEVNTEAFF. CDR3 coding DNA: TGTGCCAGCTCACCTCTACTAGAAGTCAACACTGAAGCTTTCTTT. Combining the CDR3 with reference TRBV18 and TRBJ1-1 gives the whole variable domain NAGVMQNPRHLVRRRGQEARLRCSPMKGHSHVYWYRQLPEEGLKFMVYLQKENIIDESGMPKERFSAEFPKEGPSILRIQQVVRGDSAAYFCASSPLLEVNTEAFFGQGTRLTVV.

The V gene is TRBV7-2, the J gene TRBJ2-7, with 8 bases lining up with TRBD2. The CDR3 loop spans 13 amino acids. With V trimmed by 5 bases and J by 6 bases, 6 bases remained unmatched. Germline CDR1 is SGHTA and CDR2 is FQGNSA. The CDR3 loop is CASSGGLVGEQYF. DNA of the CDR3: TGTGCCAGCAGCGGGGGACTAGTTGGCGAGCAGTACTTC.

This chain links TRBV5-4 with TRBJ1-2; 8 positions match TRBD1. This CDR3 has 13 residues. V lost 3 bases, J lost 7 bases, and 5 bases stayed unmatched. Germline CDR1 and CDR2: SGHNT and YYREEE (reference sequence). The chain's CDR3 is CASSSTGVFGYTF. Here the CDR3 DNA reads TGTGCCAGCAGCTCGACAGGGGTATTTGGCTACACCTTC.

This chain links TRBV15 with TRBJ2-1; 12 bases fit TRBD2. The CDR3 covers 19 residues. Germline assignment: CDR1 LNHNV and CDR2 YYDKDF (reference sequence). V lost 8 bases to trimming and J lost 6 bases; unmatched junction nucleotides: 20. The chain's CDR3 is CATGTWDILAGGKGNEQFF. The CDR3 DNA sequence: TGTGCCACCGGGACGTGGGACATCCTAGCGGGAGGGAAAGGCAATGAGCAGTTCTTC.

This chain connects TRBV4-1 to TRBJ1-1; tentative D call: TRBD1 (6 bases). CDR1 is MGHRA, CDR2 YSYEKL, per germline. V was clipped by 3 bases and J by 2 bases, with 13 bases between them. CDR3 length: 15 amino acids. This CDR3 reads CASSQLRQANTEAFF. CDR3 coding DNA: TGCGCCAGCAGCCAGCTAAGACAGGCCAACACTGAAGCTTTCTTT.

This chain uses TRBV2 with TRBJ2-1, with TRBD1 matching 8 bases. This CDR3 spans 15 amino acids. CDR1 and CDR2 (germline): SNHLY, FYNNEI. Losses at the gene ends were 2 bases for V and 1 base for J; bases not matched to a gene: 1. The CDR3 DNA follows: TGTGCCAGCAGTGAAAGGACAGGGTCCTACAATGAGCAGTTCTTC. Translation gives CASSERTGSYNEQFF. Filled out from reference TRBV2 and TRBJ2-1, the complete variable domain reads EPEVTQTPSHQVTQMGQEVILRCVPISNHLYFYWYRQILGQKVEFLVSFYNNEISEKSEIFDDQFSVERPDGSNFTLKIRSTKLEDSAMYFCASSERTGSYNEQFFGPGTRLTVL.

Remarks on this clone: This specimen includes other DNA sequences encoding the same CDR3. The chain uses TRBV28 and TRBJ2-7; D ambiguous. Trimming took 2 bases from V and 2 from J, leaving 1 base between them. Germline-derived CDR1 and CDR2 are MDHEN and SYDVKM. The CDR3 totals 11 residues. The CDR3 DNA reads TGTGCCAGCAGTTTAACCTACGAGCAGTACTTC. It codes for CASSLTYEQYF.

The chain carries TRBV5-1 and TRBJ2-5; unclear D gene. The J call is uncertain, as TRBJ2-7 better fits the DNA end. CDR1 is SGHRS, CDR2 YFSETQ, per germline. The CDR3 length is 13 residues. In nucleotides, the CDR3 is TGCGCCAGCAGCCTTGTTGGGTCGTCCGAGCAGTACTTC. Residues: CASSLVGSSEQYF.

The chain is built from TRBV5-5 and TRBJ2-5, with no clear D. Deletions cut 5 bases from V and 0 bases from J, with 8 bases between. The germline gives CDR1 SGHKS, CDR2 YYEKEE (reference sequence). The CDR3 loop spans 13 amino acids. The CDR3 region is CASSYTYQETQYF. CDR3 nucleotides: TGTGCCAGCAGTTATACGTACCAAGAGACCCAGTACTTC.

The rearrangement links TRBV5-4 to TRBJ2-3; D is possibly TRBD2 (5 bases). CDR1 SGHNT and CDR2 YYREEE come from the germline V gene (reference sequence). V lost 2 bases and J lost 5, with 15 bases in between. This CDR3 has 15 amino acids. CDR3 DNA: TGTGCCAGCAGCTTCCACGGGGTTCGCAAAGATACGCAGTATTTT. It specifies CASSFHGVRKDTQYF.

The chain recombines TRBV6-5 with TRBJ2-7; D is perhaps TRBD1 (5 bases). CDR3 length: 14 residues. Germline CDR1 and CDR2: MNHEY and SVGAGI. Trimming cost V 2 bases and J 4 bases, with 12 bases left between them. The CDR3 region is CASSYNQGSYEQYF. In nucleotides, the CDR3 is TGTGCCAGCAGTTACAACCAGGGCTCGTACGAGCAGTACTTC.

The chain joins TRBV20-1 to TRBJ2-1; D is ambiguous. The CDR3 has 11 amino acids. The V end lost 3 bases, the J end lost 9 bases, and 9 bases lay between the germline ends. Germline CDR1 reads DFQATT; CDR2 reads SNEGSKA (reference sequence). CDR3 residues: CSASGRGEQFF. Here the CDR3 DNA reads TGCAGTGCTAGCGGCCGCGGTGAGCAGTTCTTC.

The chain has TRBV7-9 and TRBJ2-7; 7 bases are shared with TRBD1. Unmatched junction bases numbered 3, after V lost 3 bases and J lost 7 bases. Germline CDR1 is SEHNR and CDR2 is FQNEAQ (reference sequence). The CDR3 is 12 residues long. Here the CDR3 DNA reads TGTGCCAGCAGCTTGACAGGGAAGGAGCAGTACTTC. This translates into CASSLTGKEQYF.

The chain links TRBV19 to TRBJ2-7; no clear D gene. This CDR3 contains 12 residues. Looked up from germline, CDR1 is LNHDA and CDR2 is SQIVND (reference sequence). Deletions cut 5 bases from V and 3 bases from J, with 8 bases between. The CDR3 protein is CASSPRNYEQYF. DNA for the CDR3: TGTGCCAGTAGTCCCCGAAACTACGAGCAGTACTTC.

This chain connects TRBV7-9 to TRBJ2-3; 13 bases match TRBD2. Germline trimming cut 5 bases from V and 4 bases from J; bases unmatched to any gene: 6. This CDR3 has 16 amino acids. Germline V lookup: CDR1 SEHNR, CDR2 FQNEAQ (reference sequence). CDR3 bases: TGTGCCAGCAGCAAAACTAGCGGGAGGGCCTCAGATACGCAGTATTTT. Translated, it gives CASSKTSGRASDTQYF.

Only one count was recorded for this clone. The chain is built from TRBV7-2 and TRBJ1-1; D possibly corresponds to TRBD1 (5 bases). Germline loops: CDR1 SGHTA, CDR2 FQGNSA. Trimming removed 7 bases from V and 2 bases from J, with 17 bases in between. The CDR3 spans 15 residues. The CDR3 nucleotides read TGTGCCAGCACCATCCGGGGGATCTTCAACACTGAAGCTTTCTTT. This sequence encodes CASTIRGIFNTEAFF.

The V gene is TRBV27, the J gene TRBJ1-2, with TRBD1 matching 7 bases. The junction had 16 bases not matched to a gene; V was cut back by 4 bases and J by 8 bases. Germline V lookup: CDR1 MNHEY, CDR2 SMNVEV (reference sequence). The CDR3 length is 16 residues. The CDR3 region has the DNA TGTGCCAGCAGTTCTCAAATAGACCGGACAGGTACGGGCTACACCTTC. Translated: CASSSQIDRTGTGYTF.

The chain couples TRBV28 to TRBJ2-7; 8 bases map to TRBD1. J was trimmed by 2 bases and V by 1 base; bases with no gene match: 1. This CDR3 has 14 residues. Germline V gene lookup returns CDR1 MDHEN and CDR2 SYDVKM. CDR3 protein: CASSLYRGAYEQYF. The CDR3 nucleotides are TGTGCCAGCAGTTTATACAGGGGGGCCTACGAGCAGTACTTC.

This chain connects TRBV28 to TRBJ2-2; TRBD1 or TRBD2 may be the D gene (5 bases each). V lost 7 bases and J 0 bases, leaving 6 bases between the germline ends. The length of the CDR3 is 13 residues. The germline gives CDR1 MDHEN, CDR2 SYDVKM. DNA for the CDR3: TGTGCCAGCACGGGACCGAACACCGGGGAGCTGTTTTTT. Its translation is CASTGPNTGELFF.

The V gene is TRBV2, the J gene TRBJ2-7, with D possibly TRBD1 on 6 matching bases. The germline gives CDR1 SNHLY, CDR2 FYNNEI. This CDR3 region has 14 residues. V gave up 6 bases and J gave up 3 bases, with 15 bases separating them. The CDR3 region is CASRQRTGLYEQYF. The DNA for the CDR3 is TGTGCCAGCAGGCAGCGCACAGGGCTCTACGAGCAGTACTTC.

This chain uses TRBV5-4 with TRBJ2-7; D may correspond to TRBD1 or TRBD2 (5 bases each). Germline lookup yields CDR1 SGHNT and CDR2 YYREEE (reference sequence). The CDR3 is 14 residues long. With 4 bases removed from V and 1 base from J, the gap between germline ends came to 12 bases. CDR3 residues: CASSRRDGSYEQYF. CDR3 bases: TGTGCCAGCAGCCGCCGGGACGGGTCCTACGAGCAGTACTTC.

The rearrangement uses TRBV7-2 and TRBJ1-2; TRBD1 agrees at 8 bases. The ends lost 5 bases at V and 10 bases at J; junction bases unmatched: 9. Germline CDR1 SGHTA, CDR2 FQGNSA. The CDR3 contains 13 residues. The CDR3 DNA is TGTGCCAGCAGCCGCAGGGGGCCGGATCCCTACACCTTC. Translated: CASSRRGPDPYTF.

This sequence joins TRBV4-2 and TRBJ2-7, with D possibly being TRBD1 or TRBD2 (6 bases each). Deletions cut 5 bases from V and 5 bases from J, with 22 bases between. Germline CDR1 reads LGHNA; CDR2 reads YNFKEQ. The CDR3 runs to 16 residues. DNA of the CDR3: TGTGCCAGCAGCACTCCCGTTGGGGGGCGCGTCCACGAGCAGTACTTC. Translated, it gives CASSTPVGGRVHEQYF.

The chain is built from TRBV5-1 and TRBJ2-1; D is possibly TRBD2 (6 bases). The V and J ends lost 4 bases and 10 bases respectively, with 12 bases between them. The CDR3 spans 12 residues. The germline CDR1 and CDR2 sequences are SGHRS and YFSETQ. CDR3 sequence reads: CASSTDSGEQFF. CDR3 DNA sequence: TGCGCCAGCAGCACCGACAGCGGGGAGCAGTTCTTC.

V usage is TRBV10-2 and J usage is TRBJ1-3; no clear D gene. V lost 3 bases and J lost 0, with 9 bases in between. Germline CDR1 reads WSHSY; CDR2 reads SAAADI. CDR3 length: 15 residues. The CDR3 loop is CASSEVGLSGNTIYF. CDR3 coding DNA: TGCGCCAGCAGTGAAGTCGGGCTCTCTGGAAACACCATATATTTT.

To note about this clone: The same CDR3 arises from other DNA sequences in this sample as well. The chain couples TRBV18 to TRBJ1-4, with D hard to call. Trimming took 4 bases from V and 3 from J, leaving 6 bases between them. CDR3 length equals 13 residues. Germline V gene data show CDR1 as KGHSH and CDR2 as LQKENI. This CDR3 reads CASSQGSNEKLFF. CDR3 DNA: TGTGCCAGCTCACAGGGCTCTAATGAAAAACTGTTTTTT.

CDR3 DNA sequence: TGTGCCAGCAGCGACGGGACGAATCAGCCCCAGCATTTT. This gives the protein CASSDGTNQPQHF. The V gene is TRBV6-1, the J gene TRBJ1-5; tentatively, D is TRBD1 (5 bases). Germline CDR1 and CDR2: MNHNS and SASEGT. With 6 bases removed from V and 4 bases from J, the gap between germline ends came to 10 bases. The CDR3 length is 13 residues.

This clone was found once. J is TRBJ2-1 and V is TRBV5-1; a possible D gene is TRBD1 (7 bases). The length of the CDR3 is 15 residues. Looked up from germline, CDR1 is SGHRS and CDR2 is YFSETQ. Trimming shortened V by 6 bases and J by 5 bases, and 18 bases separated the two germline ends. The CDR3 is CASTPGGDSHNEQFF. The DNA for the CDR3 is TGCGCCAGCACTCCCGGAGGGGACAGCCACAATGAGCAGTTCTTC.

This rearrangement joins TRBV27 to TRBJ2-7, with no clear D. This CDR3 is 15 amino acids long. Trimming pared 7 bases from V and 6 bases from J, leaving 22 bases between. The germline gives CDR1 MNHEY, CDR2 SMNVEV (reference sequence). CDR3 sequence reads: CASNHPRPARGEQYF. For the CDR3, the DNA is TGTGCCAGCAACCACCCCCGACCAGCGCGTGGCGAGCAGTACTTC.